This TCR beta chain was recovered during a study of blood T cell repertoires in COVID-19. Original methodology: Researchers report that nucleated cell counts were estimated from reference gene primer amplification. TCRdb keeps only in-frame clones here, not all; method: immunoSEQ multiplex PCR. V and J calls and clone size are copied from that table; D and trimming were computed from the DNA. The repertoire consists of about 250,000 clones, with just over 85% occurring once and the leading ten covering approximately 1.6%. This clone has only a few counts. The V gene's germline CDR1 is SGHTA and CDR2 FQGTGA. CDR3 length equals 15 residues. V was pared by 4 bases and J by 10 bases, with 10 bases of the junction left unmatched. Participant-given clinical history determined each cohort assignment.

Sequencing was done on a sample of PBMCs or T cells enriched from blood (not recorded which). The rearrangement uses TRBV7-3 and TRBJ2-1; TRBD2 agrees at 10 bases. This sequence was found in a man aged 35 to 55 who had recovered from COVID-19. As DNA, the CDR3 is TGTGCCAGCAGCTCGGGAGCGGGGGGGCCGGTAGAGCAGTTCTTC. As protein: CASSSGAGGPVEQFF.